Below are 3 T cell receptor beta chains sequenced from a single sample in a study of T-cell memory formation after mild COVID-19. TCRdb re-derived calls from the 5' RACE reads in MiXCR, one entry per CDR3 protein. The table records just under 350,000 distinct CDR3 sequences, over 10% of them present only once. Sequenced input: PBMCs or a T cell subset sorted from them (not recorded which). The receptors were gathered from a man aged 18-30 years who had mild COVID-19 (a few samples of this study predate the infection). Cell type and time point are not known.

This clonotype was seen many times. The rearrangement uses TRBV7-9 and TRBJ2-3; 9 bases are a match to TRBD2. This CDR3 region has 16 residues. The V segment lost 7 bases and the J segment 2 bases; nucleotides outside the gene matches: 10. CDR1 SEHNR and CDR2 FQNEAQ come from the germline V gene (reference sequence). This chain's CDR3 is CASTQAVAGATDTQYF. The CDR3 DNA follows: TGTGCCAGCACCCAGGCCGTAGCGGGGGCCACAGATACGCAGTATTTT. Using reference TRBV7-9 and TRBJ2-3 for the parts outside the CDR3, the full variable domain is DTGVSQNPRHKITKRGQNVTFRCDPISEHNRLYWYRQTLGQGPEFLTYFQNEAQLEKSRLLSDRFSAERPKGSFSTLEIQRTEQGDSAMYLCASTQAVAGATDTQYFGPGTRLTVL.

This chain joins TRBV20-1 and TRBJ1-5; D is possibly TRBD1 (6 bases). Germline-derived CDR1 and CDR2 are DFQATT and SNEGSKA (reference sequence). The length of the CDR3 is 12 residues. The V and J ends lost 4 bases and 8 bases respectively, with 12 bases between them. CDR3 in DNA: TGCAGTGCTAAACAGGGCTCTGAGCCCCAGCATTTT. This encodes CSAKQGSEPQHF.

The chain is built from TRBV5-1 and TRBJ2-1; D ambiguous. V gave up 4 bases and J gave up 7 bases, with 18 bases separating them. Germline CDR1 reads SGHRS; CDR2 reads YFSETQ. The CDR3 has 15 amino acids. Here the CDR3 reads CASSQPQDTGNEQFF. CDR3 DNA sequence: TGCGCCAGCAGCCAGCCTCAGGATACCGGGAATGAGCAGTTCTTC.